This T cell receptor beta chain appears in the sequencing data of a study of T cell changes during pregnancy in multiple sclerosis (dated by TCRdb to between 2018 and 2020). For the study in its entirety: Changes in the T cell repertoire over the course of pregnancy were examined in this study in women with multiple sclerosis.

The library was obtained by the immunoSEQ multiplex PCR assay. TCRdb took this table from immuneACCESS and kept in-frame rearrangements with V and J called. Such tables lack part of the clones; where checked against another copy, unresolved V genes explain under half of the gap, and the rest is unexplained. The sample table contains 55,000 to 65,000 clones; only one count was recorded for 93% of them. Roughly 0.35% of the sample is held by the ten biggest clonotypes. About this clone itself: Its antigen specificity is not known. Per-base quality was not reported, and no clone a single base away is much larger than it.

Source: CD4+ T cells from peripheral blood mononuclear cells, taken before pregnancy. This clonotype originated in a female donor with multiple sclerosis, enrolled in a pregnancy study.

The nucleotide sequence is given as TGTGCCAGCAGTCCTGGTCAAGCGCGCGAGCAGTACTTC. Its translation reads: CASSPGQAREQYF. The chain was built from TRBV28 and TRBJ2-7; the D gene cannot be named for sure. The CDR3, from cysteine to phenylalanine, totals 13 residues. The retained sequence is limited to the CDR3, 39 bases, with the frame set at the first base. At the junction V is shortened by 5 bases and J by 6 bases, with 14 bases in between. The germline V gene provides CDR1 MDHEN and CDR2 SYDVKM.